This paragraph covers one T cell receptor beta chain sequence. V dropped 1 base and J dropped 11; count of bases not matched to a gene: 8. Germline V gives CDR1 GTSNPN, CDR2 SVGIG (reference sequence). CDR3 length: 14 amino acids. These data originate in a study of blood T cell repertoires in COVID-19. Original data processing: Nucleated cell number was recorded as an estimate derived from reference gene primer amplification. Sequenced by immunoSEQ multiplex PCR; TCRdb stores in-frame clones only, minus some. V and J calls and clone size are those listed in that table; D and trimming were worked out from the DNA. Among 60,000 to 70,000 clones listed, around 86% were seen once.

Sequenced: peripheral blood. The clonotype was recovered from a man older than 75 with acute or convalescent COVID-19. The chain has TRBV30 and TRBJ1-4; 9 bases agree with TRBD1. Here the CDR3 DNA reads TGTGCCTGGAGTGAGAAGGGGACAGGGAGGAAACTGTTTTTT. This encodes CAWSEKGTGRKLFF.